This passage covers 24 T cell receptor beta chains from one sample sequenced in a study of cytomegalovirus exposure and HLA in healthy donors. Primers included in the PCR were 60 Vbeta and 13 Jbeta primers. Clones were read by immunoSEQ multiplex PCR, and TCRdb kept only the in-frame ones, dropping some. The profile shows about 180,000 clones, around 80% of them singletons. The specimen sequenced was PBMCs. These receptors were obtained from a girl aged 5-17 years in good health and CMV-seropositive.

The chain is built from TRBV7-9 and TRBJ1-2, with TRBD1 as a possible D gene (5 bases). Trimming removed 6 bases at V and 2 bases at J, with 16 bases between. Germline CDR1 reads SEHNR; CDR2 reads FQNEAQ (reference sequence). CDR3 size: 15 residues. CDR3 coding DNA: TGTGCCAGCAGTCCTATTAGTGACAGAAACTATGGCTACACCTTC. Protein product: CASSPISDRNYGYTF.

The genes are TRBV6-6 and TRBJ2-1, with 11 bases that match TRBD2. With 7 bases clipped from V and 1 base from J, the junction kept 6 bases outside the gene matches. Looked up from germline, CDR1 is MNHNY and CDR2 is SVGAGI (reference sequence). CDR3 size: 16 residues. CDR3 coding DNA: TGTGCCAGCACCAAACTAGCGGGAGCTTCCTACAATGAGCAGTTCTTC. Translation: CASTKLAGASYNEQFF.

This chain's CDR3 is CASSLLGQGLQRYGYTF. In nucleotides, the CDR3 is TGTGCCAGCAGCTTGTTGGGACAGGGTCTCCAGAGGTATGGCTACACCTTC. The rearrangement links TRBV5-4 to TRBJ1-2; TRBD1 matches at 9 bases. The CDR3 loop spans 17 amino acids. Germline CDR1 is SGHNT and CDR2 is YYREEE (reference sequence). V shed 1 base, J shed 5 bases, and the junction held 12 bases outside the gene matches. Supplemented by reference TRBV5-4 and TRBJ1-2, the full variable domain reads ETGVTQSPTHLIKTRGQQVTLRCSSQSGHNTVSWYQQALGQGPQFIFQYYREEENGRGNFPPRFSGLQFPNYSSELNVNALELDDSALYLCASSLLGQGLQRYGYTFGSGTRLTVV.

This chain joins TRBV19 and TRBJ2-5, with 7 bases fitting TRBD1. Germline CDR1 is LNHDA and CDR2 is SQIVND (reference sequence). CDR3 length: 15 residues. Trimming removed 4 bases from V and 5 bases from J; junction bases left unmatched: 10. This chain's CDR3 is CASSTGDTRGETQYF. Here the CDR3 DNA reads TGTGCCAGTAGTACTGGGGACACCAGGGGGGAGACCCAGTACTTC.

This clone showed up just once. The junction departs from germline at one end; a sequencing error may be responsible. This rearrangement joins TRBV7-9 to TRBJ1-1, with TRBD1 as a possible D gene (6 bases). The germline V gene has CDR1 SEHNR and CDR2 FQNEAQ (reference sequence). The CDR3 runs 12 residues. The CDR3 loop is CSSNRENTEAFF. CDR3 DNA sequence: TGTTCCAGCAACAGGGAGAACACTGAAGCTTTCTTT.

This chain connects TRBV6-1 to TRBJ1-5; D gene uncertain. Germline CDR1 reads MNHNS; CDR2 reads SASEGT. V was cut by 6 bases and J by 4 bases, with 16 bases left in between. This CDR3 is 15 amino acids long. The CDR3 DNA reads as TGTGCCAGCAGGCGTCACGCAGGTGAAAATCAGCCCCAGCATTTT. Translating gives CASRRHAGENQPQHF.

DNA for the CDR3: TGTGCCAGCAATTCAGCGGGAGTTACAGATACGCAGTATTTT. Its protein product is CASNSAGVTDTQYF. The gene calls are TRBV25-1 and TRBJ2-3, with 8 bases matching TRBD2. This CDR3 has 14 amino acids. The J segment lost 3 bases and the V segment lost 7 bases, leaving 6 bases of the junction unmatched. In germline, CDR1 is MGHDK, CDR2 SYGVNS.

V gene TRBV30 combines with J gene TRBJ2-5, with a tentative D call TRBD1 (6 bases). Germline V gives CDR1 GTSNPN, CDR2 SVGIG (reference sequence). Trimming shortened V by 4 bases and J by 5 bases, and 17 bases separated the two germline ends. The CDR3 is made up of 14 amino acids. CDR3 nucleotides: TGTGCCTGGAACGCCGACAGGATCTGGGAGACCCAGTACTTC. Translation gives CAWNADRIWETQYF.

V is TRBV11-3 and J is TRBJ2-1, with D perhaps matching TRBD2 (6 bases). CDR1 and CDR2 (germline): SGHNT, YENEEA. The ends were cut back, 3 bases at V and 3 bases at J, with 6 bases in the middle. The CDR3 contains 13 residues. CDR3 nucleotides: TGTGCCAGCAGCTTCGGGAGCTACAATGAGCAGTTCTTC. Residues: CASSFGSYNEQFF.

The chain uses TRBV4-2 and TRBJ2-1; 10 bases fit TRBD2. V shed 5 bases and J 4 bases; nucleotides not matched to a gene: 5. The CDR3 consists of 15 residues. CDR1 LGHNA and CDR2 YNFKEQ come from the germline V gene. CDR3 bases: TGTGCCAGCAGCTCTCTAGCGGGAGATTACAATGAGCAGTTCTTC. This translates into CASSSLAGDYNEQFF.

This chain joins TRBV19 and TRBJ2-3; D unclear. Germline V gene sequence: CDR1 LNHDA, CDR2 SQIVND (reference sequence). The CDR3 covers 14 residues. The V end lost 5 bases, the J end lost 1 base, and 10 bases lay between the germline ends. CDR3 in amino acids: CASSQWAGTDTQYF. The CDR3, as DNA: TGTGCCAGTAGTCAGTGGGCTGGCACAGATACGCAGTATTTT.

This sequence joins TRBV6-1 and TRBJ2-1; 8 bases align to TRBD1. CDR3 length: 15 residues. V lost 1 base and J lost 2; bases outside the gene matches: 1. CDR1 is MNHNS, CDR2 SASEGT, per germline. The CDR3 reads CASSEDRGAYNEQFF. CDR3 in DNA: TGTGCCAGCAGTGAAGACAGGGGGGCCTACAATGAGCAGTTCTTC.

The J gene is TRBJ1-2, the V gene TRBV7-9; possibly TRBD1 for D (6 bases). The germline V and J ends were trimmed by 5 bases and 4 bases, with 14 bases remaining between them. Germline CDR1 is SEHNR and CDR2 is FQNEAQ (reference sequence). This CDR3 has 14 amino acids. This CDR3 reads CASSLSTGPYGYTF. The CDR3 coding sequence is TGTGCCAGCAGCCTATCGACAGGACCCTATGGCTACACCTTC. Full variable domain (remainder filled in from reference TRBV7-9 and TRBJ1-2): DTGVSQNPRHKITKRGQNVTFRCDPISEHNRLYWYRQTLGQGPEFLTYFQNEAQLEKSRLLSDRFSAERPKGSFSTLEIQRTEQGDSAMYLCASSLSTGPYGYTFGSGTRLTVV.

This clone was seen a few times. This chain uses TRBV29-1 with TRBJ1-1, with D hard to call. This CDR3 comprises 10 residues. V lost 7 bases and J lost 6, with 9 bases in between. Germline lookup yields CDR1 SQVTM and CDR2 ANQGSEA. CDR3 sequence: CSAARSEAFF. The DNA for the CDR3 is TGCAGCGCCGCGAGATCTGAAGCTTTCTTT.

The chain carries TRBV6-1 and TRBJ1-4; D ambiguous. V was pared by 3 bases and J by 8 bases, with 13 bases between. The V gene's germline CDR1 is MNHNS and CDR2 SASEGT. The CDR3 runs to 14 residues. The CDR3 is CASSEIGIPEKLFF. In DNA form, the CDR3 reads TGTGCCAGCAGTGAGATCGGGATCCCAGAAAAACTGTTTTTT.

The gene calls are TRBV5-5 and TRBJ1-1; a weak D match, TRBD1 (5 bases). This CDR3 has 14 amino acids. Germline loops: CDR1 SGHKS, CDR2 YYEKEE (reference sequence). V lost 3 bases, J lost 4 bases, and 13 bases lay in between. The CDR3 DNA follows: TGTGCCAGCAGCTGGGGGGTGGGGGGCACTGAAGCTTTCTTT. This codes for CASSWGVGGTEAFF. Based on the CDR3 plus reference TRBV5-5 and TRBJ1-1, the full variable domain is DAGVTQSPTHLIKTRGQQVTLRCSPISGHKSVSWYQQVLGQGPQFIFQYYEKEERGRGNFPDRFSARQFPNYSSELNVNALLLGDSALYLCASSWGVGGTEAFFGQGTRLTVV.

The sample holds a few counts of this clone. J is TRBJ1-5 and V is TRBV25-1, with 7 bases aligning to TRBD1. The V segment lost 4 bases and the J segment 3 bases; nucleotides outside the gene matches: 3. Germline loops: CDR1 MGHDK, CDR2 SYGVNS. The CDR3 runs 14 residues. Here the CDR3 reads CASSGDRNNQPQHF. CDR3 DNA sequence: TGTGCCAGCAGTGGGGACAGAAACAATCAGCCCCAGCATTTT.

The rearrangement links TRBV5-1 to TRBJ1-1; TRBD1 might be the D (5 bases). This CDR3 contains 14 residues. V lost 3 bases and J 3 bases, leaving 12 bases between the germline ends. The germline gives CDR1 SGHRS, CDR2 YFSETQ. CDR3 sequence reads: CASSSTREDTEAFF. For the CDR3, the DNA is TGCGCCAGCAGCTCAACCAGGGAGGACACTGAAGCTTTCTTT.

The chain links TRBV7-6 to TRBJ2-2; D is perhaps TRBD1 (5 bases). The CDR3 covers 17 residues. CDR1 SGHVS and CDR2 FNYEAQ come from the germline V gene. Between the trimmed V and J ends, which lost 1 base and 0 bases, there was a span of 12 bases. The CDR3 loop reads CASSLEFPGSNTGELFF. The CDR3 coding sequence is TGTGCCAGCAGCTTAGAGTTTCCAGGGTCGAACACCGGGGAGCTGTTTTTT.

The J gene is TRBJ1-1, the V gene TRBV27; D is undetermined. Deletions cut 5 bases from V and 1 base from J, with 8 bases between. Germline CDR1 and CDR2: MNHEY and SMNVEV (reference sequence). The CDR3 has 13 amino acids. DNA of the CDR3: TGTGCCAGCAGTCCCAGGAAGAACACTGAAGCTTTCTTT. It is translated as CASSPRKNTEAFF.

This clone was picked up a small number of times. The CDR3 here is CASSLWASGTFPGHEQYF. For the CDR3, the DNA is TGTGCCAGCAGTTTATGGGCTAGCGGGACGTTCCCGGGCCACGAGCAGTACTTC. The V and J genes are TRBV27 and TRBJ2-7, with 9 bases identical to TRBD2. The V segment lost 1 base and the J segment 5 bases; nucleotides outside the gene matches: 15. The CDR3 spans 18 residues. Germline assignment: CDR1 MNHEY and CDR2 SMNVEV (reference sequence).

This clone was recorded a few times. V and J are TRBV6-1 and TRBJ1-2; 9 bases fit TRBD1. V trimming: 0 bases; J trimming: 1 base; junction bases outside the gene matches: 0. The length of the CDR3 is 15 residues. Germline V gene lookup returns CDR1 MNHNS and CDR2 SASEGT. CDR3 region: CASSEAGQGNYGYTF. In DNA, the CDR3 is TGTGCCAGCAGTGAAGCGGGACAGGGTAACTATGGCTACACCTTC.

The chain has TRBV4-1 and TRBJ2-2, with D unresolved. Looked up from germline, CDR1 is MGHRA and CDR2 is YSYEKL. V dropped 6 bases and J dropped 4 bases, with 6 bases sitting between them. The CDR3 covers 12 residues. The CDR3, as DNA: TGCGCCAGCAGTTTCCTCACCGGGGAGCTGTTTTTT. This encodes CASSFLTGELFF.

This chain uses TRBV10-3 with TRBJ1-3; TRBD1 aligns across 10 bases. The germline gives CDR1 ENHRY, CDR2 SYGVKD. The CDR3 totals 15 residues. Unmatched junction bases numbered 3, after V lost 4 bases and J lost 3 bases. The CDR3 here is CAISAGTGVGNTIYF. The DNA for the CDR3 is TGTGCCATCAGTGCTGGGACAGGGGTTGGAAACACCATATATTTT.